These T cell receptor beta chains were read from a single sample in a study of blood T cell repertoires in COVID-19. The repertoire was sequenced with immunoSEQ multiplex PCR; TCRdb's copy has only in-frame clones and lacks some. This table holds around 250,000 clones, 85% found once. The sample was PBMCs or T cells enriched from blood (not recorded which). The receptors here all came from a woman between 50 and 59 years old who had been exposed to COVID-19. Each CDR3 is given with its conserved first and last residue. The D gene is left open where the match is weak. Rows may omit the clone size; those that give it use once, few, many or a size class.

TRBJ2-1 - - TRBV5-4 CASSFPGREQFF TGTGCCAGCAGCTTTCCTGGGAGGGAGCAGTTCTTC
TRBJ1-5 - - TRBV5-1 CASSLAGMVNQPQHF TGCGCCAGCAGCTTGGCAGGGATGGTCAATCAGCCCCAGCATTTT
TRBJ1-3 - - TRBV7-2 CASGLNSGNTIYF TGTGCCAGCGGACTGAACTCTGGAAACACCATATATTTT
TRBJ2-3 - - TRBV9 CASSAIQADTQYF TGTGCCAGCAGCGCCATACAGGCAGATACGCAGTATTTT
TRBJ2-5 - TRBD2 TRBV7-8 CASSLYAGGRGETQYF TGTGCCAGCAGCTTATATGCGGGGGGGCGTGGAGAGACCCAGTACTTC
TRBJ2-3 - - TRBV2 CASDEGGTDTQYF TGTGCCAGCGACGAGGGGGGCACAGATACGCAGTATTTT
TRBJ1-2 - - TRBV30 CAWSWDNNYGYTF TGTGCCTGGAGTTGGGACAATAATTATGGCTACACCTTC
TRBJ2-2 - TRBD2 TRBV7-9 CASSPLAGGSTGELFF TGTGCCAGCAGCCCTTTAGCGGGGGGAAGCACCGGGGAGCTGTTTTTT
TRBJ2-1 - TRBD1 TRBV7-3 CASSLRGQGNNEQFF TGTGCCAGCAGCCTCCGGGGACAGGGAAATAATGAGCAGTTCTTC
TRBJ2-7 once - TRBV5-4 CASSWGDRRDEQYF TGTGCCAGCAGCTGGGGGGACAGACGAGACGAGCAGTACTTC
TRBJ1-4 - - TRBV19 CASSMNPRGLYEKLFF TGTGCCAGTAGTATGAACCCCAGGGGATTGTATGAAAAACTGTTTTTT
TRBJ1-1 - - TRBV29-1 CSAQDRLNTEAFF TGCAGCGCCCAAGACAGGTTGAACACTGAAGCTTTCTTT
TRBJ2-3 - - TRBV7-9 CASSLRQALGDTQYF TGTGCCAGCAGCTTACGACAGGCATTGGGGGATACGCAGTATTTT
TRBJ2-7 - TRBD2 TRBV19 CASSNGGSSAYEQYF TGTGCCAGTAGTAACGGGGGGAGTTCAGCCTACGAGCAGTACTTC
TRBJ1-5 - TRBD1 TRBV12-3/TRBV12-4 CASTIDRGQPQHF TGTGCCAGCACTATCGACAGGGGTCAGCCCCAGCATTTT
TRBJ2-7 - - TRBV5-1 CASSPLGGSSTYEQYF TGCGCCAGCTCCCCTTTAGGTGGTAGCTCCACCTACGAGCAGTACTTC
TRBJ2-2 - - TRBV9 CASRQGVSTGELFF TGTGCCAGCAGGCAGGGCGTTTCCACCGGGGAGCTGTTTTTT
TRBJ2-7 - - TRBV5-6 CASSSRDEQYF TGTGCCAGCAGCTCGCGCGACGAGCAGTACTTC
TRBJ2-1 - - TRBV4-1 CASSQGLDSLNEQFF TGCGCCAGCAGCCAAGGTTTAGACAGCCTCAATGAGCAGTTCTTC
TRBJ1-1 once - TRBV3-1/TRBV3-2 CASSQVETSAGAFF TGTGCCAGCAGCCAAGTAGAGACATCCGCTGGAGCTTTCTTT
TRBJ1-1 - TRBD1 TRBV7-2 CASSLFLRQGTEAFF TGTGCCAGCAGCCTCTTTCTTAGACAGGGAACTGAAGCTTTCTTT
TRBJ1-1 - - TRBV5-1 CASSLEAGLRAFF TGCGCCAGCAGCTTGGAGGCGGGTTTGCGAGCTTTCTTT
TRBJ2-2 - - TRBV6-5 CASTIRIQGELFF TGTGCCAGCACGATACGGATACAGGGGGAGCTGTTTTTT
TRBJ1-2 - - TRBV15 CATSSGGNYGYTF TGTGCCACCAGCAGCGGCGGAAACTATGGCTACACCTTC